The sequence of this T cell receptor beta chain was determined in a study of blood T cell repertoires in COVID-19 (dated by TCRdb to 2020 to 2021). For the wider study: Collaborator samples came from the United States, Italy and Spain and covered acute and convalescent phases of COVID-19. The material from the prospective study consisted of cDNA or gDNA derived from T cells, B-cell-depleted T cells, or PBMCs. Subjects who had been exposed to COVID-19, were actively infected with it, or had recovered from it provided the deeply sampled blood TCRbeta repertoires that made up the dataset. A freely available public database, intended as a resource for researchers studying the immune response to SARS-CoV-2, is where the repertoires were released. The samples were drawn from two sources: the first 160 participants of the ongoing ImmuneRACE study, and fewer than 1,500 subjects contributed by 6 global collaborators. The sample metadata nearly always contained a de-identified subject ID, COVID-19 status, age in years and sex. HLA class I and class II types, where available, came from metadata supplied by the sample provider rather than from assay-based typing.

Of note for this clone: What antigen it recognizes has not been identified. No base-level quality is on record; no much larger clone is a single base apart.

V has 5 bases trimmed and J has 3 bases trimmed; junction bases matching no gene number 15. CDR1 and CDR2, looked up from the germline V gene, are MDHEN and SYDVKM. Including cysteine and phenylalanine, the CDR3 has 17 amino acids. The only DNA kept is the CDR3, 51 bases in frame from the first base. Broader findings and caveats from the paper: The quantity of clinical and demographic metadata differed by source and by participant and was supplied without curation.

The collaborating institutions used their own protocols to collect whole blood in K2EDTA tubes. For TCRbeta analysis, collaborators shipped samples in one of three forms: frozen whole blood, isolated PBMCs, or DNA extracted from either of those sample types. TCRbeta CDR3 regions were amplified from genomic DNA by means of the immunoSEQ Assay, a bias-controlled multiplex PCR. Concerning the study's data processing: Nucleated cell counts per sample were estimated from amplification of reference gene primers within the assay. To quantify the absolute abundance of each unique TCRbeta CDR3 rearrangement, sequence reads were collapsed and filtered. For each sample, productive Simpson clonality was calculated as the square root of Simpson's diversity index across productive rearrangements. The table was pulled from immuneACCESS by TCRdb, which kept in-frame rearrangements only. Such tables lose some clones; where checked, under half of the loss comes from unresolved V genes, and the rest has no known cause. V and J calls and clone size are copied from that table; D and trimming were computed from the DNA. The sample table contains roughly 63,000 clones; only one count was recorded for 80% to 90% of them. Roughly 2.3% of the sample is held by the ten biggest clonotypes.

The sequenced sample consisted of peripheral blood. The chain is assembled from TRBV28 and TRBJ2-7; 8 central bases correspond to TRBD1. The source is a human donor in a cohort sampled during active COVID-19. The CDR3 region: CASSPRTGSRYHYEQYF. In nucleotide form, the sequence is TGTGCCAGCAGTCCCCGGACAGGGAGTCGTTACCACTACGAGCAGTACTTC.